The rows below give T cell receptor beta chains drawn from one sample of a study of blood T cell repertoires in COVID-19. Here immunoSEQ multiplex PCR was the method, and the copy in TCRdb shows in-frame clones only, minus some. Of around 140,000 clones in the sample, approximately 89% were seen once. Material for sequencing was peripheral blood. Receptor source: a woman aged 50 to 65 with acute or convalescent COVID-19. CDR3s include the opening cysteine and the closing phenylalanine or tryptophan.

v_call: TRBV19
j_call: TRBJ1-5
cdr3_length: 15
cdr3_aa: CASSIVGGSNQPQHF

v_call: TRBV27
j_call: TRBJ2-7
cdr3_length: 14
cdr3_aa: CASRTGGISYEQYF

v_call: TRBV10-2
j_call: TRBJ1-2
cdr3_length: 13
cdr3_aa: CASTDTGAGGYTF

v_call: TRBV25-1
j_call: TRBJ1-4
cdr3_length: 14
cdr3_aa: CASSEGQLNEKLFF

v_call: TRBV5-1
j_call: TRBJ1-3
cdr3_length: 14
cdr3_aa: CASSSLGRGNTIYF

v_call: TRBV27
j_call: TRBJ1-1
cdr3_length: 15
cdr3_aa: CASSLGDRAYTEAFF

v_call: TRBV3-1/TRBV3-2
j_call: TRBJ1-2
cdr3_length: 16
cdr3_aa: CASSQGTSRGVYGYTF

v_call: TRBV5-4
j_call: TRBJ1-1
cdr3_length: 13
cdr3_aa: CASSGAVNTEAFF

v_call: TRBV18
j_call: TRBJ1-1
cdr3_length: 14
cdr3_aa: CASSLKAENTEAFF

v_call: TRBV5-8
j_call: TRBJ2-1
cdr3_length: 16
cdr3_aa: CASSLGGRANYNEQFF

v_call: TRBV28
j_call: TRBJ1-3
cdr3_length: 13
cdr3_aa: CASTIYSGNTIYF

v_call: TRBV6-5
j_call: TRBJ1-5
cdr3_length: 15
cdr3_aa: CASSYGVRRRQPQHF

v_call: TRBV5-1
j_call: TRBJ1-1
cdr3_length: 16
cdr3_aa: CASSWDRGLLNTEAFF

v_call: TRBV27
j_call: TRBJ1-5
cdr3_length: 18
cdr3_aa: CASSLSPGGMIANQPQHF

v_call: TRBV7-9
j_call: TRBJ2-1
cdr3_length: 14
cdr3_aa: CASSLGQGPNEQFF

v_call: TRBV12-3/TRBV12-4
j_call: TRBJ2-1
cdr3_length: 13
cdr3_aa: CASKREPPNEQFF

v_call: TRBV5-1
j_call: TRBJ2-3
cdr3_length: 13
cdr3_aa: CASRLAVADTQYF

v_call: TRBV19
j_call: TRBJ1-5
cdr3_length: 15
cdr3_aa: CASSDFGGGNQPQHF

v_call: TRBV9
j_call: TRBJ1-5
cdr3_length: 13
cdr3_aa: CASSVAGTQPQHF

v_call: TRBV3-1/TRBV3-2
j_call: TRBJ1-3
cdr3_length: 15
cdr3_aa: CASSQGSGAENTIYF

v_call: TRBV29-1
j_call: TRBJ1-2
cdr3_length: 12
cdr3_aa: CSVWTGVGGYTF

v_call: TRBV29-1
j_call: TRBJ2-1
cdr3_length: 14
cdr3_aa: CSVLGTRDYNEQFF

v_call: TRBV5-1
j_call: TRBJ1-4
cdr3_length: 16
cdr3_aa: CASSLGRTGGGEKLFF

v_call: TRBV6-5
j_call: TRBJ2-7
cdr3_length: 12
cdr3_aa: CASSYPRGEQYF

v_call: TRBV27
j_call: TRBJ1-6
cdr3_length: 16
cdr3_aa: CASSTQRTENNSPLHF

v_call: TRBV19
j_call: TRBJ1-2
cdr3_length: 12
cdr3_aa: CASSRQYYGYTF

v_call: TRBV6-1
j_call: TRBJ2-7
cdr3_length: 16
cdr3_aa: CASSDMGDRGRYEQYF

v_call: TRBV5-4
j_call: TRBJ2-1
cdr3_length: 16
cdr3_aa: CASSPPGSGSVYEQFF

v_call: TRBV7-8
j_call: TRBJ1-3
cdr3_length: 14
cdr3_aa: CASSLGHSGNTIYF

v_call: TRBV5-4
j_call: TRBJ1-1
cdr3_length: 15
cdr3_aa: CASSLGQVMNTEAFF

v_call: TRBV6-7
j_call: TRBJ2-7
cdr3_length: 15
cdr3_aa: CASSYARTGGYEQYF

v_call: TRBV19
j_call: TRBJ1-1
cdr3_length: 15
cdr3_aa: CASSLSAGSNTEAFF

v_call: TRBV5-1
j_call: TRBJ2-7
cdr3_length: 16
cdr3_aa: CASSRAIAGGHNEQYF

v_call: TRBV3-1/TRBV3-2
j_call: TRBJ2-1
cdr3_length: 14
cdr3_aa: CASSQGLAGNEQFF

v_call: TRBV5-5
j_call: TRBJ2-3
cdr3_length: 15
cdr3_aa: CASSFSGRAADTQYF

v_call: TRBV28
j_call: TRBJ2-1
cdr3_length: 16
cdr3_aa: CASSPTGTGVNNEQFF

v_call: TRBV7-8
j_call: TRBJ1-4
cdr3_length: 13
cdr3_aa: CASSLWGGEKLFF

v_call: TRBV9
j_call: TRBJ2-1
cdr3_length: 16
cdr3_aa: CASSVRLAGAVNEQFF

v_call: TRBV27
j_call: TRBJ1-2
cdr3_length: 16
cdr3_aa: CASSPTGVGPGYGYTF

v_call: TRBV3-1/TRBV3-2
j_call: TRBJ2-4
cdr3_length: 17
cdr3_aa: CASSQEIGILAKNIQYF

v_call: TRBV6-5
j_call: TRBJ1-2
cdr3_length: 14
cdr3_aa: CASSTTRGQGGYTF

v_call: TRBV12-3/TRBV12-4
j_call: TRBJ1-2
cdr3_length: 13
cdr3_aa: CASSLTDFYGYTF

v_call: TRBV14
j_call: TRBJ1-1
cdr3_length: 18
cdr3_aa: CASSQDFATGGWDTEAFF

v_call: TRBV11-3
j_call: TRBJ2-1
cdr3_length: 15
cdr3_aa: CASSLNSLLSNEQFF

v_call: TRBV7-9
j_call: TRBJ2-2
cdr3_length: 15
cdr3_aa: CASSFLTGNTGELFF

v_call: TRBV18
j_call: TRBJ1-1
cdr3_length: 16
cdr3_aa: CASSTGQGSWNTEAFF